The present T cell receptor (beta chain) was sequenced within a study of blood T cells in healthy people across ages. V was pared by 9 bases and J by 11 bases, with 19 bases of the junction left unmatched. Germline V lookup: CDR1 MDHEN, CDR2 SYDVKM. The CDR3 contains 15 residues. With a J-beta primer mix and a sample-barcoded 5' primer, a second PCR ran about 7 to 11 cycles. TCRdb re-derived calls from the 5' RACE reads in MiXCR, one entry per CDR3 protein. The data show 2 million or so distinct CDR3 sequences, approximately 50% seen once. This TCR was recovered from a woman in her thirties or forties in good health. The J gene is TRBJ2-5, the V gene TRBV28, with 9 bases lining up with TRBD2. The source material was blood. The DNA for the CDR3 is TGTGCCAGTAGTATAAGCGGGGGGTGGTACAATGAGCAGTACTTC. Residues: CASSISGGWYNEQYF.